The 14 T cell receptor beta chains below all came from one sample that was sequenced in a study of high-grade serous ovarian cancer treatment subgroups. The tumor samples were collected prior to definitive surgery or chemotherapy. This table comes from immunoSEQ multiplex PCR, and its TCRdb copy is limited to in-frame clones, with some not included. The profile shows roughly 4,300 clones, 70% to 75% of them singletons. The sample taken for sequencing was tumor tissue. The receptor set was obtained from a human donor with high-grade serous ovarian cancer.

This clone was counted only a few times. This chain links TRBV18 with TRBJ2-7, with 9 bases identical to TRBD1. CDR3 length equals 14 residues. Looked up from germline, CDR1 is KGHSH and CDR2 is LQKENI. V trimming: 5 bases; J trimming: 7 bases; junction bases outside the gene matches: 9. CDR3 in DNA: TGTGCCAGCTCAAGGACAGGGGTCATTGGGGAGCAGTACTTC. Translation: CASSRTGVIGEQYF.

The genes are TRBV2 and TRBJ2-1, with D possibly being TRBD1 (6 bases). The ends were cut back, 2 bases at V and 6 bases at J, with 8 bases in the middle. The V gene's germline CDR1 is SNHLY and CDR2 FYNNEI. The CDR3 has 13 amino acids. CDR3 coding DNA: TGTGCCAGCAGTGAACAGGGGCTCAATGAGCAGTTCTTC. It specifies CASSEQGLNEQFF.

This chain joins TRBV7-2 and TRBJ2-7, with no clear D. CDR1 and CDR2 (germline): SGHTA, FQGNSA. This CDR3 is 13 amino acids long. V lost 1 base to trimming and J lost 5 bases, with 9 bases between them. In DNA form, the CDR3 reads TGTGCCAGCAGCTTAGAGGCGGAAAACGAGCAGTACTTC. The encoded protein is CASSLEAENEQYF. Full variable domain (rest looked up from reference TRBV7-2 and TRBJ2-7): GAGVSQSPSNKVTEKGKDVELRCDPISGHTALYWYRQSLGQGLEFLIYFQGNSAPDKSGLPSDRFSAERTGGSVSTLTIQRTQQEDSAVYLCASSLEAENEQYFGPGTRLTVT.

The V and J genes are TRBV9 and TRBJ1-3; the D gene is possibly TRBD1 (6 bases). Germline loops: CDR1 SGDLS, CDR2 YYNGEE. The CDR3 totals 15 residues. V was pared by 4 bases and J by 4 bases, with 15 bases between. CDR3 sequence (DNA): TGTGCCAGCAGCCCCGGGACACTCGGGGGAAACACCATATATTTT. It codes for CASSPGTLGGNTIYF. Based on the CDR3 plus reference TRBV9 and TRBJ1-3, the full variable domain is DSGVTQTPKHLITATGQRVTLRCSPRSGDLSVYWYQQSLDQGLQFLIQYYNGEERAKGNILERFSAQQFPDLHSELNLSSLELGDSALYFCASSPGTLGGNTIYFGEGSWLTVV.

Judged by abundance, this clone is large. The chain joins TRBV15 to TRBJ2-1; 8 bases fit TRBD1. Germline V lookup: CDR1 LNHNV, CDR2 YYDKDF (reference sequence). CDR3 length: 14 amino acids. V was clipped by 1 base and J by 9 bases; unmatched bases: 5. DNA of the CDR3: TGTGCCACCAGCAGAGGGACAGGGTTTGGTGAGCAGTTCTTC. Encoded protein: CATSRGTGFGEQFF.

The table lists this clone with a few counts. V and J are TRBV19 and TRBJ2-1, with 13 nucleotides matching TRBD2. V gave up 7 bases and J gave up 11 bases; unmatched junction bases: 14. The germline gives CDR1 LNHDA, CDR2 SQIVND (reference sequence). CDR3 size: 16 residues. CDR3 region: CASTPGTSGGARQQFF. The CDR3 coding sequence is TGTGCCAGTACCCCCGGTACTAGCGGGGGGGCAAGGCAGCAGTTCTTC.

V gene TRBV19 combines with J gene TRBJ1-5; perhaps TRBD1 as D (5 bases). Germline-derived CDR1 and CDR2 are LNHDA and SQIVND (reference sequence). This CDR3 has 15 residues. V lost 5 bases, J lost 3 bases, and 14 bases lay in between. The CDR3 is CASSSGTLHNQPQHF. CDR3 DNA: TGTGCCAGTAGTTCCGGGACTCTTCACAATCAGCCCCAGCATTTT.

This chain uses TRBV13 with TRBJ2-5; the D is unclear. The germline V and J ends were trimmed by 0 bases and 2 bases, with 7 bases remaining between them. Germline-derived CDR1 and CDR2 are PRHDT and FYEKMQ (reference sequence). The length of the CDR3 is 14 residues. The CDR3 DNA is TGTGCCAGCAGCTTAGGAGACTCTCAAGAGACCCAGTACTTC. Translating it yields CASSLGDSQETQYF.

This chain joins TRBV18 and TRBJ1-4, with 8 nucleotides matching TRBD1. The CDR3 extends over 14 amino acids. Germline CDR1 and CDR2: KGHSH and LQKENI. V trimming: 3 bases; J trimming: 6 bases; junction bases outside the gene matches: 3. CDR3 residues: CASSPQGAYEKLFF. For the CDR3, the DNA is TGTGCCAGCTCACCCCAGGGGGCGTATGAAAAACTGTTTTTT.

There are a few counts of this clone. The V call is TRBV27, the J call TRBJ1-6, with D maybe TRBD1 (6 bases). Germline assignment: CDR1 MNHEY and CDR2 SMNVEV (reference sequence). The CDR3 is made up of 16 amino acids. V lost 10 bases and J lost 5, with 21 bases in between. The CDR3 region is CATRTVHESNNSPLHF. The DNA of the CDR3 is TGTGCCACCAGGACAGTCCACGAGTCTAATAATTCACCCCTCCACTTT.

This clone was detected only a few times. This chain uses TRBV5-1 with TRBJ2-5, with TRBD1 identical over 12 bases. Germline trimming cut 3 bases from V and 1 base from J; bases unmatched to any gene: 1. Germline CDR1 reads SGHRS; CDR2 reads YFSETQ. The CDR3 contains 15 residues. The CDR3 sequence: CASSWGQGAQETQYF. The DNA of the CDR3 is TGCGCCAGCAGCTGGGGACAGGGGGCCCAAGAGACCCAGTACTTC.

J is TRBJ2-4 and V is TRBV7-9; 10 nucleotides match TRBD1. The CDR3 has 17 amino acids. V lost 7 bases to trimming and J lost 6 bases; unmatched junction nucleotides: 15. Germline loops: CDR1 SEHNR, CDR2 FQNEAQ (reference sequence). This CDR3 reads CASTLYLGQGVINIQYF. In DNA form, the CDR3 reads TGTGCCAGCACGTTATATCTTGGACAGGGGGTAATAAACATTCAGTACTTC.

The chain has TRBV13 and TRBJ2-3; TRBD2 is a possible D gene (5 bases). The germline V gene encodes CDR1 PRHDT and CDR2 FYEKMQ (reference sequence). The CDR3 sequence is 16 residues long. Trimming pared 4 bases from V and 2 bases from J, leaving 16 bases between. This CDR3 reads CASSSLVSAPTDTQYF. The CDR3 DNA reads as TGTGCCAGCAGCTCACTAGTTAGCGCCCCCACAGATACGCAGTATTTT.

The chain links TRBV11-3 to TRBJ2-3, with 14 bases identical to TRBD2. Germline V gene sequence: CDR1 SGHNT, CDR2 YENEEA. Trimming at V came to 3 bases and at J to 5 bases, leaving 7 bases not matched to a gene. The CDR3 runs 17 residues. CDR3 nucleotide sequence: TGTGCCAGCAGCTTGTCATTGACTAGCGGGGGGGGAGATACGCAGTATTTT. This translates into CASSLSLTSGGGDTQYF.